This is a list of T cell receptor beta chains from one sample in a study of human T cells and chemical hapten exposure. TCRdb itself ran the RACE reads through MiXCR, one entry per CDR3 protein. This table holds some 380,000 distinct CDR3 sequences, about 4.8% found once. The material was whole blood, obtained in connection with sensitization to the hapten diphenylcyclopropenone (DPC). The source of these receptors is a woman aged 50 to 60 with alopecia areata. Some clones in this sample may be carry-over from other donors' samples. The CDR3 runs from the conserved cysteine through the conserved F or W. The D gene is left open where the match is weak. For some rows the clone size is stated as once, few or many, or as a class when expanded; others skip it.

D gene	V gene	J gene	clone size	CDR3 DNA	CDR3 protein
.	TRBV5-1	TRBJ2-1	few	TGCGCCAGCAGCTTGGTCTCCAAGGGGGGCAATGAGCAGTTCTTC	CASSLVSKGGNEQFF
TRBD1	TRBV4-1	TRBJ2-7	once	TGCGCCAGCAGCCAGCAGGGACAGGCTATCGGCGAGCAGTACTTC	CASSQQGQAIGEQYF
.	TRBV11-2	TRBJ1-2	many	TGTGCCAGCAGCTATTCGGCGTATGGCTACACCTTC	CASSYSAYGYTF
.	TRBV6-6	TRBJ2-3	.	TGTGCCAGCAGCGCAGACAGGCCAGATACGCAGTATTTT	CASSADRPDTQYF
TRBD1	TRBV5-8	TRBJ2-7	few	TGTGCCAGCAGCTTGGCGGGGACAGAAATATACGAGCAGTACTTC	CASSLAGTEIYEQYF
.	TRBV5-1	TRBJ2-3	.	TGCGCCAGCAGCTTCGACCTAGCGAGGGGCACAGATACGCAGTATTTT	CASSFDLARGTDTQYF
TRBD1	TRBV6-6	TRBJ2-5	many	TGTGCCAGCAGTTCCCCACAGGGGCCTCAAGAGACCCAGTACTTC	CASSSPQGPQETQYF
TRBD2	TRBV11-2	TRBJ2-3	.	TGTGCCAGCAGCTTCCAGCGGGGGCGCCTTGCTCAAGATACGCAGTATTTT	CASSFQRGRLAQDTQYF
TRBD2	TRBV5-6	TRBJ2-3	few	TGTGCCAGCAGCTCTGTCCTAGCGGCAGATACGCAGTATTTT	CASSSVLAADTQYF
.	TRBV5-1	TRBJ1-1	many	TGCGCCAGCAGCTTGGGAATAGGGACCATAAAACGGGACACTGAAGCTTTCTTT	CASSLGIGTIKRDTEAFF
.	TRBV9	TRBJ1-4	many	TGTGCCAGCAGCGTGTCCGGGACAATGAATGAAAAACTGTTTTTT	CASSVSGTMNEKLFF
TRBD2	TRBV29-1	TRBJ2-7	few	TGCAGCGTCTCTCTAGCGGATTACGAGCAGTACTTC	CSVSLADYEQYF
.	TRBV6-1	TRBJ2-2	few	TGTGCCAGCGTAAGGGAGAACACCGGGGAGCTGTTTTTT	CASVRENTGELFF
TRBD1	TRBV6-5	TRBJ2-7	.	TGTGCCAGCAGAAGAACGGGACAGGGGATTAACGAGCAGTACTTC	CASRRTGQGINEQYF
TRBD2	TRBV6-5	TRBJ2-1	few	TGTGCCAGCAGCCGTCTAGCGGGAGGGCCCCAAAATGAGCAGTTCTTC	CASSRLAGGPQNEQFF
.	TRBV29-1	TRBJ1-2	many	TGCAGCGTTCTAAATCCGGGGGCTAACTATGGCTACACCTTC	CSVLNPGANYGYTF
TRBD2	TRBV3-1	TRBJ2-1	.	TGTGCCAGCAGCCAAGGATTCCGACTAGCGGGGGGTAATGAGCAGTTCTTC	CASSQGFRLAGGNEQFF
.	TRBV4-3	TRBJ2-5	many	TGCGCCAGCAGCCGATTTACAGGGCAAGAGACCCAGTACTTC	CASSRFTGQETQYF
.	TRBV13	TRBJ2-6	.	TGTGCCACCTATCTAGGGGGGGCCAACGTCCTGACTTTC	CATYLGGANVLTF
.	TRBV3-1	TRBJ1-5	.	TGTGCCAGCAGCCGTTGGCAGGATGGCAATCAGCCCCAGCATTTT	CASSRWQDGNQPQHF
TRBD1	TRBV2	TRBJ2-6	.	TGTGCCAGCAGTGACGCCGGGACAGGGGGCAACGTCCTGACTTTC	CASSDAGTGGNVLTF
.	TRBV19	TRBJ2-1	many	TGTGCCAGTACGAACGGGGGAAGCTCCTACAATGAGCAGTTCTTC	CASTNGGSSYNEQFF
.	TRBV20-1	TRBJ2-2	.	TGCAGTGCTCGGGACCAGGACAGTAACACCGGGGAGCTGTTTTTT	CSARDQDSNTGELFF
.	TRBV29-1	TRBJ2-1	many	TGCAGCGTTGAAGAGTCCAGAGACAATGAGCAGTTCTTC	CSVEESRDNEQFF
TRBD1	TRBV27	TRBJ2-4	many	TGTGCCAGCAGTTTACTGTACAGGGGGCACAAAAACATTCAGTACTTC	CASSLLYRGHKNIQYF
.	TRBV24-1	TRBJ2-1	many	TGTGCCACCAGTGAAACCGGACAGCTCTTATACAATGAGCAGTTCTTC	CATSETGQLLYNEQFF
TRBD2	TRBV7-9	TRBJ2-3	few	TGTGCCAGCAGTTGGGGGACTAGCGGGACCACAGATACGCAGTATTTT	CASSWGTSGTTDTQYF
.	TRBV6-4	TRBJ2-5	few	TGTGCCAGCTCATCGGACAGAAGAGAGACCCAGTACTTC	CASSSDRRETQYF
.	TRBV7-2	TRBJ1-2	many	TGTGCCAGCAGCTTAGAAAACGCGGCAGGGGCCAACTATGGCTACACCTTC	CASSLENAAGANYGYTF
TRBD1	TRBV2	TRBJ2-7	few	TGTGCCAGCAGACCTACGGCAGGGGGCTTCTACGAGCAGTACTTC	CASRPTAGGFYEQYF
.	TRBV9	TRBJ1-1	many	TGTGCCAGCACCCAATGGGGGGGACCGGACACTGAAGCTTTCTTT	CASTQWGGPDTEAFF
.	TRBV7-9	TRBJ2-2	many	TGTGCCACCACTTCTCTTCACACCGGGGAGCTGTTTTTT	CATTSLHTGELFF
TRBD1	TRBV5-1	TRBJ2-3	many	TGCGCCAGCAGCTACGGACAGGACACAGATACGCAGTATTTT	CASSYGQDTDTQYF
.	TRBV20-1	TRBJ1-2	.	TGCAGTTCGCATTCTGGGGAAGGGCCTGGTGGCTACACCTTC	CSSHSGEGPGGYTF
TRBD2	TRBV10-3	TRBJ2-3	few	TGTGCCATCAGTGAACGGACTAGCGGAAGACCAGATACGCAGTATTTT	CAISERTSGRPDTQYF
TRBD2	TRBV9	TRBJ2-1	.	TGTGCCAGCAGTGATGGACTAGCGGGAGACTCCTACAATGAGCAGTTCTTC	CASSDGLAGDSYNEQFF
.	TRBV29-1	TRBJ2-6	many	TGCAGCGTTGCGTCAGGGGAGGTTGGGGCCAACGTCCTGACTTTC	CSVASGEVGANVLTF
TRBD2	TRBV3-1	TRBJ2-1	many	TGTGCCAGCAGCCAAATGGCGGGGGGCGGGAATGAGCAGTTCTTC	CASSQMAGGGNEQFF
TRBD2	TRBV29-1	TRBJ2-4	few	TGCAGCGTCCGGGAGGCCCTAGGGAATCAGTACTTC	CSVREALGNQYF
TRBD1	TRBV9	TRBJ1-2	many	TGTGCCAGCAGTCAACAGGGGAGGTACGGCTACACCTTC	CASSQQGRYGYTF
TRBD1	TRBV20-1	TRBJ1-2	many	TGCAGTGCCTCGAGACAGGGCACTAACTATGGCTACACCTTC	CSASRQGTNYGYTF
.	TRBV11-2	TRBJ1-2	many	TGTGCCAGCAGCTTAGTCGGGGGGCCTGGAGGCTACACCTTC	CASSLVGGPGGYTF
.	TRBV5-1	TRBJ1-1	many	TGCGCCAGCAGCTTTACAGGGTTGATGAACACTGAAGCTTTCTTT	CASSFTGLMNTEAFF
.	TRBV28	TRBJ2-7	.	TGTGCCAGCAGTTTATATGCAGGGTACGAGCAGTACTTC	CASSLYAGYEQYF
.	TRBV6-6	TRBJ1-4	many	TGTGCCAGCAGTTACGCAGGGACAAATGAAAAACTGTTTTTT	CASSYAGTNEKLFF
TRBD1	TRBV7-3	TRBJ1-1	many	TGTGCCAGCAGCTCAGGGACAGGGGAAGCTTTCTTT	CASSSGTGEAFF
.	TRBV7-9	TRBJ2-1	many	TGTGCCAGCAGCTTAGCGGACGGGAACCTATACAATGAGCAGTTCTTC	CASSLADGNLYNEQFF
TRBD1	TRBV19	TRBJ2-2	many	TGTGCCAGTAGACAGGGACAGGGGGGCACCGGGGAGCTGTTTTTT	CASRQGQGGTGELFF
TRBD1	TRBV10-3	TRBJ1-2	.	TGTGCCATCAGTGAGTCTTCTACCCGGGACAGGGACCGCTATGGCTACACCTTC	CAISESSTRDRDRYGYTF